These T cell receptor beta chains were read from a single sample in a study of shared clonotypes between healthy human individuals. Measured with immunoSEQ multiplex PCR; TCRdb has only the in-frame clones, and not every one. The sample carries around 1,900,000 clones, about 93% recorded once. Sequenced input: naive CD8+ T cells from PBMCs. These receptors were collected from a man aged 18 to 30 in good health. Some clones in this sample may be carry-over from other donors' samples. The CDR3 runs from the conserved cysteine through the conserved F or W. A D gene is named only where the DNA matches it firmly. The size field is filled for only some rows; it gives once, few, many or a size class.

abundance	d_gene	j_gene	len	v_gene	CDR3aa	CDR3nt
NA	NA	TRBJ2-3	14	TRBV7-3	CASSSLGSTDTQYF	TGTGCCAGCAGCTCCCTAGGGTCCACAGATACGCAGTATTTT
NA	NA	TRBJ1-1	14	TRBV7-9	CASSLGTANTEAFF	TGTGCCAGCAGCTTAGGGACGGCGAACACTGAAGCTTTCTTT
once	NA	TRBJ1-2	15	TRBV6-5	CASSDRLVGRNGYTF	TGTGCCAGCAGCGACCGCCTAGTGGGGAGGAATGGCTACACCTTC
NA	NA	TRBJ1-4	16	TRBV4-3	CASSQDPWVNHEKLFF	TGCGCCAGCAGCCAAGATCCCTGGGTTAATCATGAAAAACTGTTTTTT
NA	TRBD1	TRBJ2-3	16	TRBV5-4	CASSPHRGSYTDTQYF	TGTGCCAGCAGCCCACACAGGGGGTCCTACACAGATACGCAGTATTTT
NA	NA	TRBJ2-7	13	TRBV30	CAWSVGNLDEQYF	TGTGCCTGGAGTGTCGGGAATTTGGACGAGCAGTACTTC
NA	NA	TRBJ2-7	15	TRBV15	CATSTEGNGPYEQYF	TGTGCCACCAGCACTGAAGGTAACGGGCCTTACGAGCAGTACTTC
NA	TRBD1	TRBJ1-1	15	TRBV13	CASSLGTGVGTEAFF	TGTGCCAGCAGCTTAGGGACAGGGGTGGGCACTGAAGCTTTCTTT
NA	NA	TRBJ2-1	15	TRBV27	CASSFSLRSVNEQFF	TGTGCCAGCAGTTTCTCACTAAGGTCGGTCAATGAGCAGTTCTTC
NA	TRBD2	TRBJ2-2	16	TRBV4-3	CASSQELAGNTGELFF	TGCGCCAGCAGCCAAGAATTAGCGGGCAACACCGGGGAGCTGTTTTTT
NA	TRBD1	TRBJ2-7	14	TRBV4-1	CASSPGQGSHEQYF	TGCGCCAGCAGCCCAGGACAGGGGTCCCACGAGCAGTACTTC
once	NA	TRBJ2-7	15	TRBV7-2	CASSSREGNSYEQYF	TGTGCCAGCAGCTCCCGAGAGGGGAACTCCTACGAGCAGTACTTC
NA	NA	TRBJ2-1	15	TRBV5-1	CASSLEGGGPDEQFF	TGCGCCAGCAGCTTGGAAGGGGGAGGGCCAGATGAGCAGTTCTTC
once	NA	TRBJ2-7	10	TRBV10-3	CAIKDYEQYF	TGTGCCATCAAGGACTACGAGCAGTACTTC
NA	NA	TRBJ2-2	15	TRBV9	CASSAGSDWSGELFF	TGTGCCAGCAGCGCAGGGTCGGACTGGAGCGGGGAGCTGTTTTTT
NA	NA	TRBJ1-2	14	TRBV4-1	CASSQARFADGYTF	TGCGCCAGCAGCCAAGCCCGTTTCGCCGATGGCTACACCTTC
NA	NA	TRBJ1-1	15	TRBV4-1	CASTPKGGVNTEAFF	TGCGCCAGCACCCCGAAGGGGGGAGTGAACACTGAAGCTTTCTTT
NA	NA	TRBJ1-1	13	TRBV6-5	CASSYSGLTEAFF	TGTGCCAGCAGTTACTCTGGACTCACTGAAGCTTTCTTT
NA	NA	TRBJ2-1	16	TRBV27	CASSRKLVQVGNEQFF	TGTGCCAGCAGCCGGAAACTGGTACAAGTAGGCAATGAGCAGTTCTTC
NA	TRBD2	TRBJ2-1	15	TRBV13	CASSVSGRGRSEQFF	TGTGCCAGCAGCGTTAGCGGGAGAGGAAGGAGTGAGCAGTTCTTC
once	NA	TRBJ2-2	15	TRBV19	CASSIGQRNTGELFF	TGTGCCAGTAGTATCGGACAGAGGAACACCGGGGAGCTGTTTTTT
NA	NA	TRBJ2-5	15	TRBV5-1	CASSPGTSRKETQYF	TGCGCCAGCAGCCCCGGAACCAGCAGAAAAGAGACCCAGTACTTC
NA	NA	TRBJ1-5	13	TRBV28	CASSLSVDQPQHF	TGTGCCAGCAGTTTAAGCGTAGATCAGCCCCAGCATTTT
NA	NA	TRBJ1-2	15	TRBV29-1	CSVEAEGYPNYGYTF	TGCAGCGTTGAAGCGGAGGGTTACCCGAACTATGGCTACACCTTC
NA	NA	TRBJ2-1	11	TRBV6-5	CASSYWDEQFF	TGTGCCAGCAGTTACTGGGATGAGCAGTTCTTC
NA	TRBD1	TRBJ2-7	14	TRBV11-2	CASSFLTGSYEQYF	TGTGCCAGCTCTTTTTTGACAGGGTCCTACGAGCAGTACTTC
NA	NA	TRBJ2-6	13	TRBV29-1	CSVVSSGANVLTF	TGCAGCGTTGTGAGCTCTGGGGCCAACGTCCTGACTTTC
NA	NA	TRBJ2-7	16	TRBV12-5	CASAPGIGLLTYEQYF	TGTGCTAGTGCCCCCGGGATTGGGTTACTAACCTACGAGCAGTACTTC
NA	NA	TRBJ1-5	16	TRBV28	CASSLLWGRTDQPQHF	TGTGCCAGCAGTTTATTGTGGGGTAGGACGGATCAGCCCCAGCATTTT
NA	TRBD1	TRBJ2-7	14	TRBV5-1	CASSLDRGYDEQYF	TGCGCCAGCAGCTTGGACAGGGGGTATGACGAGCAGTACTTC
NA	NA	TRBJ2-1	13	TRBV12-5	CATLGEPNNEQFF	TGTGCTACCCTGGGAGAGCCGAACAATGAGCAGTTCTTC
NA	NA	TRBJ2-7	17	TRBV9	CASSVGTLGDGGYEQYF	TGTGCCAGCAGCGTAGGTACTCTCGGGGATGGGGGCTACGAGCAGTACTTC
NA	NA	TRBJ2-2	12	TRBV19	CASKENTGELFF	TGTGCCAGTAAGGAGAACACCGGGGAGCTGTTTTTT
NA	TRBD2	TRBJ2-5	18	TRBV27	CASSGIGLAGASGETQYF	TGTGCCAGCAGCGGCATCGGACTAGCGGGAGCAAGTGGAGAGACCCAGTACTTC
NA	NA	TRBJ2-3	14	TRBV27	CASSLSPNTDTQYF	TGTGCCAGCAGTTTATCTCCTAATACAGATACGCAGTATTTT
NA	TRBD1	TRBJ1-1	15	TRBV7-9	CASSRPQGGNTEAFF	TGTGCCAGCAGCCGCCCACAGGGGGGTAACACTGAAGCTTTCTTT
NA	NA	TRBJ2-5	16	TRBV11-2	CASSFRDRLNEETQYF	TGTGCCAGCAGCTTCCGGGACCGGTTGAACGAAGAGACCCAGTACTTC
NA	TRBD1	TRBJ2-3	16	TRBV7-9	CASSPRTGENTDTQYF	TGTGCCAGCAGCCCGAGGACAGGGGAAAACACAGATACGCAGTATTTT
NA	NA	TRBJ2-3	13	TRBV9	CASSGRATDTQYF	TGTGCCAGCAGCGGGAGGGCGACAGATACGCAGTATTTT
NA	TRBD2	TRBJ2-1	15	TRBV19	CASSIGGGLRNEQFF	TGTGCCAGTAGTATAGGTGGGGGACTAAGGAATGAGCAGTTCTTC
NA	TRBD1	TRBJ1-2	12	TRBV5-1	CASSGDRDGYTF	TGCGCCAGCAGCGGGGACAGGGATGGCTACACCTTC
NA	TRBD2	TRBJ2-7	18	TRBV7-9	CASSLGLIAGGRRGETSF	TGTGCCAGCAGCTTAGGACTCATAGCGGGAGGGAGAAGAGGGGAGACCAGCTTC
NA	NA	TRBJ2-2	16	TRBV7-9	CASSPGSGENTGELFF	TGTGCCAGCAGCCCGGGGTCGGGGGAGAACACCGGGGAGCTGTTTTTT
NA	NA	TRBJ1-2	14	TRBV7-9	CASSLGAGDYGYTF	TGTGCCAGCAGCTTAGGGGCAGGGGACTATGGCTACACCTTC
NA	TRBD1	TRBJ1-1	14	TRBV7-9	CASRQDRGYTEAFF	TGTGCCAGCAGACAGGACAGGGGATACACTGAAGCTTTCTTT
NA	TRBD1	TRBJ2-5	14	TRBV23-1	CARPTEHRGETQYF	TGCGCCAGGCCGACGGAACACAGGGGAGAGACCCAGTACTTC
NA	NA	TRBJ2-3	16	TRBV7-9	CASSLGGGSSTDTQYF	TGTGCCAGCAGCTTAGGTGGCGGTAGTAGCACAGATACGCAGTATTTT
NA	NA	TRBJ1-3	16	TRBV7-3	CASSLKVFCSGNTIYF	TGTGCCAGCAGCCTAAAGGTGTTTTGCTCTGGAAACACCATATATTTT
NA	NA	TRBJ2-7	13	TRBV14	CASSQVARNEQYF	TGTGCCAGCAGCCAAGTGGCTCGAAACGAGCAGTACTTC